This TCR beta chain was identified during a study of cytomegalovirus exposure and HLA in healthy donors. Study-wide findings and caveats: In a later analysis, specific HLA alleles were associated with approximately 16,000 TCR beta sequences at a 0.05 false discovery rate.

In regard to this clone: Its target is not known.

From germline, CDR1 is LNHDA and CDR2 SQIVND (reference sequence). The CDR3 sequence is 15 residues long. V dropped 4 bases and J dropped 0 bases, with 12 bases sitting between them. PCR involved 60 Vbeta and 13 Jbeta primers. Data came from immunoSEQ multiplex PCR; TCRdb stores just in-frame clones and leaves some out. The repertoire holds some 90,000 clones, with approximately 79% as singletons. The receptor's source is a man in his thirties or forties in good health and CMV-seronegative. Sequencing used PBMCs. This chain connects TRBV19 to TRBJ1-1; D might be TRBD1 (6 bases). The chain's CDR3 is CASSTPGQMNTEAFF. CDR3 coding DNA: TGTGCCAGTAGTACGCCGGGACAAATGAACACTGAAGCTTTCTTT.